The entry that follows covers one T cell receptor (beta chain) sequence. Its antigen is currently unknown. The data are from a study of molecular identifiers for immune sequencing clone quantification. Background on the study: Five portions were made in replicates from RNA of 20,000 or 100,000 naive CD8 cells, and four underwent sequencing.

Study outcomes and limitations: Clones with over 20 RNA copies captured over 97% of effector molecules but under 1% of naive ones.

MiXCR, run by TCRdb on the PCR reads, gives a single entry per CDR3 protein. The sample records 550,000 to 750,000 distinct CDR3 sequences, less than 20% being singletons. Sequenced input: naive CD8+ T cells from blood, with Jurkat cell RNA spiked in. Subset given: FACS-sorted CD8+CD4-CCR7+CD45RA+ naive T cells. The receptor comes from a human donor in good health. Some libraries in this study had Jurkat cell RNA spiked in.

In DNA form, the CDR3 reads TGTGCCAGCAGCTTTTCCCCGACCTCCTACAATGAGCAGTTCTTC. Encoded protein: CASSFSPTSYNEQFF. The chain joins TRBV7-3 to TRBJ2-1, with unresolved D. Trimming shortened V by 3 bases and J by 0 bases, and 9 bases separated the two germline ends. The CDR3 covers 15 residues. Germline V gene data show CDR1 as SGHTA and CDR2 as FQGTGA.